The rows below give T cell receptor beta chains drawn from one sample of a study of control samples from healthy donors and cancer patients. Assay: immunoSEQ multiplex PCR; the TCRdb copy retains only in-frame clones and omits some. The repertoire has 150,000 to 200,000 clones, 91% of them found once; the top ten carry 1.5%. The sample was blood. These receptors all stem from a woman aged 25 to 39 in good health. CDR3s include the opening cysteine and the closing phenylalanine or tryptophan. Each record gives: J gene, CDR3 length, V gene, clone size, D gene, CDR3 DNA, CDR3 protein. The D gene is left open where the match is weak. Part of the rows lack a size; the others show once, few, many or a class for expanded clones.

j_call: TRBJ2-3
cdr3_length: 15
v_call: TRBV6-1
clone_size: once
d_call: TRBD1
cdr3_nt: TGTGCCAGCAGTGAAGAACAGGGGGGCACAGATACGCAGTATTTT
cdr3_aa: CASSEEQGGTDTQYF

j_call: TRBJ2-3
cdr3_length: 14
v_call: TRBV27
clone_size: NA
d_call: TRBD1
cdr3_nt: TGTGCCAGCAGGGACAGGTATTCCACAGATACGCAGTATTTT
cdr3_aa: CASRDRYSTDTQYF

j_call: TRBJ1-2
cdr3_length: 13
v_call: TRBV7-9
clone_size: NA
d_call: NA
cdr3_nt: TGTGCCAGCAGCTTATGGCAGGACTATGGCTACACCTTC
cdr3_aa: CASSLWQDYGYTF

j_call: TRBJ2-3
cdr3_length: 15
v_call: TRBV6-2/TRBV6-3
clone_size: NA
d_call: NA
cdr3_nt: TGTGCCAGCAGTTACGGGGCGGAGGGTGGAGATACGCAGTATTTT
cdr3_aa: CASSYGAEGGDTQYF

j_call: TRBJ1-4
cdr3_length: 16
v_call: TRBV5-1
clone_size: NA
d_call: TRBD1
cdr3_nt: TGCGCCAGCAGCAGAGCTCCGGGACAGGGGAATGAAAAACTGTTTTTT
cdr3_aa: CASSRAPGQGNEKLFF

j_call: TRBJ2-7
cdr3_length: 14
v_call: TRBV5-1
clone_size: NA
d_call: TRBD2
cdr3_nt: TGCGCCAGCAGCTTGACTAGCGGGAGTTACGAGCAGTACTTC
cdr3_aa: CASSLTSGSYEQYF

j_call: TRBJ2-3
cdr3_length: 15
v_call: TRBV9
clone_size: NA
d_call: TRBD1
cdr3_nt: TGTGCCAGCAGCGTAGGGGGACAGGGGGCAGATACGCAGTATTTT
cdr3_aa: CASSVGGQGADTQYF

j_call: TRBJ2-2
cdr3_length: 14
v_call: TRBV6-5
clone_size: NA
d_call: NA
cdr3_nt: TGTGCCAGCACTCCGAGGGGGGACACCGGGGAGCTGTTTTTT
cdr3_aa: CASTPRGDTGELFF

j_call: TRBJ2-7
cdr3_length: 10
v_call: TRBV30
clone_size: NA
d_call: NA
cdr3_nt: TGTGCCTGGAGACAGGACGAGCAGTACTTC
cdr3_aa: CAWRQDEQYF

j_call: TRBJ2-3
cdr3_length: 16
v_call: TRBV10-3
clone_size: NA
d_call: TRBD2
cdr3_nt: TGTGCCATCAGTGATTTAGCGGGAGTCGTGGGAGATACGCAGTATTTT
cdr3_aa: CAISDLAGVVGDTQYF

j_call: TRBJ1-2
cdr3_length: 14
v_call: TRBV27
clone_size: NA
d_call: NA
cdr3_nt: TGTGCCAGCAGTCGTAATCCAGGGGCTTATGGCTACACCTTC
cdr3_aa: CASSRNPGAYGYTF